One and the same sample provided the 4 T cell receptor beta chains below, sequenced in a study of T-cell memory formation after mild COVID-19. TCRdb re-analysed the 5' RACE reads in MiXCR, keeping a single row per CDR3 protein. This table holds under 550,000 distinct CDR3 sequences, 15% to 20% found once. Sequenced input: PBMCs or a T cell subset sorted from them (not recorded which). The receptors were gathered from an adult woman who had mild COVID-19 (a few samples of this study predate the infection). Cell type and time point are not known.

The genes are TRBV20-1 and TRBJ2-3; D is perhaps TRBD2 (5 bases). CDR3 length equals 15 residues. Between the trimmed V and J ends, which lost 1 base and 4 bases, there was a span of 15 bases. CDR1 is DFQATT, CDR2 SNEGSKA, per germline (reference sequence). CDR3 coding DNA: TGCAGTGCTAGAGTTGGACCCCTAGCCTCAGATACGCAGTATTTT. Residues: CSARVGPLASDTQYF.

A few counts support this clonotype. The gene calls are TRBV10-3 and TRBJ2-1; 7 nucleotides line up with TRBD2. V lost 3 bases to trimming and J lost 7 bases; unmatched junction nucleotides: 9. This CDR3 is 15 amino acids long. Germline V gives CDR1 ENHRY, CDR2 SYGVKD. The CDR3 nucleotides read TGTGCCATCAGTGATCTTGGGCGGGAGCTTAATGAGCAGTTCTTC. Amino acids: CAISDLGRELNEQFF.

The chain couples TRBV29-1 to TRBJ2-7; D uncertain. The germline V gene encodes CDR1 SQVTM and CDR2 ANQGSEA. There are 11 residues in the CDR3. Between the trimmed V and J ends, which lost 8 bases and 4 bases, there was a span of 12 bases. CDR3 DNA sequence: TGCAGCTTCCAATCGTCGTACGAGCAGTACTTC. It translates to CSFQSSYEQYF.

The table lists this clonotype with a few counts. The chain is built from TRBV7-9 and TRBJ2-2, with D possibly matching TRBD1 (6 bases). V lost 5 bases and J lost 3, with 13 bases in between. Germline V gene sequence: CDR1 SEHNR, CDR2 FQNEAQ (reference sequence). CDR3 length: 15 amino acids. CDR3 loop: CASSLLTGYTGELFF. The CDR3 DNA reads TGTGCCAGCAGCCTACTGACAGGTTACACCGGGGAGCTGTTTTTT.